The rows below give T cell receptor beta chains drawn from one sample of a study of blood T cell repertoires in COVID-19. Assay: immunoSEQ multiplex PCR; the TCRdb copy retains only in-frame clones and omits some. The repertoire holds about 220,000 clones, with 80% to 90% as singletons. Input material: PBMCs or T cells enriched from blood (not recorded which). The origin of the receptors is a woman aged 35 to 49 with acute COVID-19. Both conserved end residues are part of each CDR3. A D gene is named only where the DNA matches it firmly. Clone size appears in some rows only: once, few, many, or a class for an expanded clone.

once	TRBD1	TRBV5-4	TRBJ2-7	CASSSGQALPSYEQYF	TGTGCCAGCAGCTCCGGACAGGCGTTGCCTTCCTACGAGCAGTACTTC
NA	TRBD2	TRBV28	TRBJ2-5	CASSLLLAGGLGETQYF	TGTGCCAGCAGTTTGTTACTAGCGGGGGGTCTTGGGGAGACCCAGTACTTC
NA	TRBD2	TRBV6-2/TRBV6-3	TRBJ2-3	CASSYPRTSGGTDTQYF	TGTGCCAGCAGTTACCCTAGGACTAGCGGGGGCACAGATACGCAGTATTTT
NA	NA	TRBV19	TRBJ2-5	CASSLGAPPQETQYF	TGTGCCAGTAGTTTGGGGGCGCCCCCACAAGAGACCCAGTACTTC
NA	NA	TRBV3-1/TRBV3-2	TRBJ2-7	CASSQDWLGYEQYF	TGTGCCAGCAGCCAAGATTGGCTTGGCTACGAGCAGTACTTC
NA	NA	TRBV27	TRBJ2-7	CASSSLFLGEQYF	TGTGCCAGCAGTTCCCTTTTTCTAGGCGAGCAGTACTTC
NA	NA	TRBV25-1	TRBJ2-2	CASKDGENTGELFF	TGTGCCAGCAAGGACGGGGAGAACACCGGGGAGCTGTTTTTT
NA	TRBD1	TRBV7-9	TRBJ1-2	CASSSLLGRGSNYGYTF	TGTGCCAGCAGCTCCCTGTTGGGCAGGGGGAGTAACTATGGCTACACCTTC
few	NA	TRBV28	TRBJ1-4	CASSGGRSSQLFF	TGTGCCAGCTCGGGGGGGCGGTCTTCACAACTGTTTTTT
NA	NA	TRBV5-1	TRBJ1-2	CASSPGLRERNGYTF	TGCGCCAGCAGCCCGGGACTCAGAGAACGGAATGGCTACACCTTC
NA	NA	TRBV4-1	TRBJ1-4	CASSQPPPRGTNEKLFF	TGCGCCAGCAGCCAACCACCCCCCAGGGGTACAAATGAAAAACTGTTTTTT
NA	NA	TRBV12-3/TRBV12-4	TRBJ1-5	CASTDYSNQPQHF	TGTGCCAGCACCGACTATAGCAATCAGCCCCAGCATTTT
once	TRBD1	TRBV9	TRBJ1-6	CASSVGGDRGSPLHF	TGTGCCAGCAGCGTAGGGGGGGACAGGGGTTCACCCCTCCACTTT
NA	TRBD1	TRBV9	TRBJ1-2	CASSNPRDRVPENYGYTF	TGTGCCAGCAGCAACCCCCGGGACAGGGTCCCCGAAAACTATGGCTACACCTTC
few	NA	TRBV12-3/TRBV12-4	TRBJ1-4	CASRQFNEKLFF	TGTGCCAGCCGACAGTTTAATGAAAAACTGTTTTTT
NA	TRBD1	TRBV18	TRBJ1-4	CASSPGTVFNEKLFF	TGTGCCAGCTCACCAGGGACAGTGTTTAATGAAAAACTGTTTTTT
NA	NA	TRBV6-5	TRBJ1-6	CASSYYAQANSPLHF	TGTGCCAGCAGTTACTATGCGCAGGCAAATTCACCCCTCCACTTT
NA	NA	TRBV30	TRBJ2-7	CAWSVQGEYEQYF	TGTGCCTGGAGTGTACAGGGAGAGTACGAGCAGTACTTC
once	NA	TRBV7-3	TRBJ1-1	CASSLGAGTEAFF	TGTGCCAGCAGCTTAGGGGCCGGCACTGAAGCTTTCTTT
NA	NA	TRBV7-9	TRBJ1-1	CASELKQGNTEAFF	TGTGCCAGCGAGTTAAAACAGGGGAACACTGAAGCTTTCTTT
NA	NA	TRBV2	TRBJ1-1	CASSEPGPAFF	TGTGCCAGCAGTGAACCAGGCCCAGCTTTCTTT
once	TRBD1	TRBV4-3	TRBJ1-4	CASSPRRGQEGEKLFF	TGCGCCAGCAGCCCTCGCCGGGGACAGGAGGGGGAAAAACTGTTTTTT
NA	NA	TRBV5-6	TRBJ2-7	CASSLLVQGYEQYF	TGTGCCAGCAGCCTACTGGTCCAGGGCTACGAGCAGTACTTC
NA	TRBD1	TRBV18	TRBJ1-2	CASSPNTDRGGYGYTF	TGTGCCAGCTCACCAAATACGGACAGGGGTGGCTATGGCTACACCTTC
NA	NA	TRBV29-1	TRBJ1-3	CSVVSGAGNTIYF	TGCAGCGTTGTATCAGGGGCCGGAAACACCATATATTTT
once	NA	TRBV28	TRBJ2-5	CASSLGGEETQYF	TGTGCCAGCAGTTTAGGCGGAGAAGAGACCCAGTACTTC